The 8 T cell receptor beta chains listed next were all sequenced from one sample in a study of cytomegalovirus exposure and HLA in healthy donors. Assay: immunoSEQ multiplex PCR; the TCRdb copy retains only in-frame clones and omits some. The data hold approximately 200,000 clones, with about three quarters observed a single time. Material for sequencing was PBMCs. The receptor source for this set is a woman under 40 in good health and CMV-seronegative.

The V call is TRBV5-1, the J call TRBJ2-5; 10 bases align to TRBD1. The CDR3 consists of 15 residues. After removal of 5 bases from V and 1 base from J, the junction contained 5 bases not matched to a gene. Germline values: CDR1 SGHRS, CDR2 YFSETQ. This CDR3 is CASRIRDRGQETQYF. The CDR3 region has the DNA TGCGCCAGCAGGATAAGGGACAGGGGCCAAGAGACCCAGTACTTC. Looking up the rest from reference TRBV5-1 and TRBJ2-5 gives the full variable domain: KAGVTQTPRYLIKTRGQQVTLSCSPISGHRSVSWYQQTPGQGLQFLFEYFSETQRNKGNFPGRFSGRQFSNSRSEMNVSTLELGDSALYLCASRIRDRGQETQYFGPGTRLLVL.

The V call is TRBV10-3, the J call TRBJ2-2; D gene ambiguous. V lost 3 bases to trimming and J lost 7 bases, with 6 bases between them. The CDR3 is 12 residues long. The V gene's germline CDR1 is ENHRY and CDR2 SYGVKD. The CDR3 bases are TGTGCCATCAGTGATGGAGACGGGGAGCTGTTTTTT. Its translation: CAISDGDGELFF.

V gene TRBV6-5 combines with J gene TRBJ2-5; TRBD2 is a possible D gene (6 bases). The V and J ends lost 6 bases and 13 bases respectively, with 15 bases between them. The CDR3 is 11 residues long. Germline-derived CDR1 and CDR2 are MNHEY and SVGAGI. The CDR3: CASRQGGVTYF. The CDR3 coding sequence is TGTGCCAGCAGGCAAGGCGGGGTGACGTACTTC.

The genes are TRBV18 and TRBJ1-1; the D gene is possibly TRBD1 (5 bases). The CDR3 covers 15 residues. Between the trimmed V and J ends, which lost 1 base and 4 bases, there was a span of 13 bases. From germline, CDR1 is KGHSH and CDR2 LQKENI. The CDR3, as DNA: TGTGCCAGCTCACCACAGGACACACCGGCCACTGAAGCTTTCTTT. Its protein is CASSPQDTPATEAFF.

The V call is TRBV7-9, the J call TRBJ1-2; possibly TRBD1 for D (6 bases). This CDR3 has 14 residues. V was trimmed by 4 bases and J by 5 bases, leaving 14 bases between them. Per germline, CDR1 SEHNR and CDR2 FQNEAQ (reference sequence). The CDR3 DNA follows: TGTGCCAGCAGCTCTGGCAGGGGAGAATATGGCTACACCTTC. This sequence encodes CASSSGRGEYGYTF.

This chain uses TRBV30 with TRBJ1-1; D remains unclear. The CDR3 has 12 residues. V lost 3 bases and J 2 bases, leaving 7 bases between the germline ends. The germline V gene encodes CDR1 GTSNPN and CDR2 SVGIG (reference sequence). The CDR3 region has the DNA TGTGCCTGGAGGCGTGTTAACACTGAAGCTTTCTTT. It specifies CAWRRVNTEAFF. The whole variable domain, filled in from reference TRBV30 and TRBJ1-1, reads SQTIHQWPATLVQPVGSPLSLECTVEGTSNPNLYWYRQAAGRGLQLLFYSVGIGQISSEVPQNLSASRPQDRQFILSSKKLLLSDSGFYLCAWRRVNTEAFFGQGTRLTVV.

This chain connects TRBV9 to TRBJ2-5; 7 bases line up with TRBD1. Trimming took 4 bases from V and 5 from J; bases not matched to a gene: 11. Looked up from germline, CDR1 is SGDLS and CDR2 is YYNGEE. The CDR3 has 15 amino acids. The CDR3 DNA sequence: TGTGCCAGCAGCTCCCGCAGGGGGACGGGGGAGACCCAGTACTTC. Protein sequence: CASSSRRGTGETQYF. The full variable domain, with the rest looked up from reference TRBV9 and TRBJ2-5, is DSGVTQTPKHLITATGQRVTLRCSPRSGDLSVYWYQQSLDQGLQFLIQYYNGEERAKGNILERFSAQQFPDLHSELNLSSLELGDSALYFCASSSRRGTGETQYFGPGTRLLVL.

V and J are TRBV7-9 and TRBJ2-1; weak D call: TRBD2 (7 bases). The CDR3 spans 14 residues. V was clipped by 1 base and J by 9 bases, with 13 bases between them. Germline V CDR1 and CDR2: SEHNR, FQNEAQ (reference sequence). The CDR3 DNA is TGTGCCAGCAGCTTAGGTATTCGGGGGGCTGAGCAGTTCTTC. As protein: CASSLGIRGAEQFF.